This T cell receptor (beta chain) stems from a study of CD8+ T cells in alopecia areata (dated by TCRdb to the late 2010s). Background for the entire study: The treated patients took part in an open-label pilot trial in which moderate-to-severe alopecia areata was treated with oral tofacitinib at 5 to 10 mg twice daily. Tofacitinib was administered for 6 to 18 months, and 6 months of follow-up off drug were then conducted to assess delayed response and recurrence. The SALT score, which quantifies the percentage of affected scalp surface area, was used to measure disease severity in treated patients. To study T cell clonal expansion in alopecia areata, the researchers applied high-throughput TCRbeta sequencing to both the C3H/HeJ mouse model and human patients. Scalp tissue and sorted CD4+ and CD8+ peripheral blood T cells from patchy and totalis/universalis alopecia areata patients and from healthy controls were covered by human TCRbeta sequencing. Biopsies were taken from tofacitinib-treated patients at baseline and again at 4 and 24 weeks into treatment, and several of those patients also had a later scalp biopsy. Scalp clonality was compared across normal scalp (n=4), patchy alopecia areata scalp (n=8), and alopecia totalis/universalis scalp (n=8). RNA was extracted with the PAXgene miRNA kit for fixed scalp, the miRNeasy kit for PBMCs, and the RNeasy kit for mouse skin. TCRbeta CDR3 regions were amplified by immunoSEQ multiplex PCR with 35 Vbeta forward and 13 Jbeta reverse primers.

The library was obtained by the immunoSEQ multiplex PCR assay. For TCR sequencing, RNA was extracted from every sample and reverse transcribed into cDNA to serve as template. First-strand cDNA was synthesized using SuperScript III with a 2:1 mix of oligo-dT and random hexamers. Amplification bias was assessed with a synthetic immune receptor repertoire, and residual bias was removed computationally. The study's own analysis went as follows. Raw reads were preprocessed to remove errors, and CDR3 was defined according to IMGT conventions as the region from the conserved cysteine to phenylalanine. To get clonality, Shannon entropy was normalized by log2 of the number of productive unique TCRs and the result was subtracted from 1. CD4 or CD8 identity of scalp clones was inferred by cross-referencing scalp TCRbeta sequences with sorted blood CD4 and CD8 repertoires. In TCRdb, the immuneACCESS table is reduced to in-frame sequences with V and J assigned. These tables do not hold every clone; where another copy was compared, an unresolved V gene accounts for under half, and the others remain unexplained. V, J and clone size are taken as reported in that table, and D and trimming were inferred from the DNA itself. This sample has around 200,000 clones in its table, and about three fifths of those were observed once. Roughly 12% of the sample lies in the top ten.

The CDR3 spans 14 residues, from the cysteine through the phenylalanine. The CDR3 DNA has 42 bases and is translated from base 1. V lost 7 bases and J lost 6 bases, and the count of bases not matched to a germline gene is 8. CDR1 SGDLS and CDR2 YYNGEE are derived from the germline V gene. This clone was picked up a small number of times. It lacks a known antigen. Per-base qualities were not stored, and no clone one base away is much larger. Overall study outcomes, separate from this receptor: Resident alphabeta T cells in normal human skin are also sequenced, complicating scalp TCR repertoire analysis, unlike mouse skin dominated by gammadelta T cells. Compared with mice, TCR sequences shared between patients were less clear, possibly partly because of HLA diversity across the patient population. Compared with normal scalp, lesional scalp, particularly in alopecia totalis/universalis, had higher clonality and more expanded CD8+ clones, which suggests antigenic drive. Tofacitinib significantly lowered scalp clonality and the number of expanded CD8+ clones among the top 100 scalp clones. The treated cohort was small, with a single nonresponder, so links between baseline CD8+ expansion and response need larger studies. Many expanded lesional clones were found to persist in scalp and blood during tofacitinib treatment, and relapse after treatment cessation may be partly explained by this persistence.

This sample's time point label indicates: around 22 weeks on oral tofacitinib. What this sample's treatment or condition label stands for: oral pan-JAK inhibitor, 5-10 mg twice daily. Peripheral blood and lesional scalp punch biopsies were obtained from patients with alopecia areata. PBMCs were isolated by density centrifugation and stained for CD3, CD4 and CD8, and CD4+ and CD8+ T cells were sorted on a FACSAria. Here the sequenced sample was CD8+ T cells sorted from blood, taken at week 24, from a patient treated with tofacitinib. This sequence was found in a human donor with alopecia areata. The V and J genes are TRBV9 and TRBJ2-3; a stretch of 10 junction bases matches TRBD2. CDR3 protein: CASSSSGGADTQYF. The DNA sequence is given as TGTGCCAGCTCCTCCAGCGGGGGGGCGGATACGCAGTATTTT. Where the CDR3 stops, the reference TRBV9 and TRBJ2-3 genes take over; the full variable domain is DSGVTQTPKHLITATGQRVTLRCSPRSGDLSVYWYQQSLDQGLQFLIQYYNGEERAKGNILERFSAQQFPDLHSELNLSSLELGDSALYFCASSSSGGADTQYFGPGTRLTVL.